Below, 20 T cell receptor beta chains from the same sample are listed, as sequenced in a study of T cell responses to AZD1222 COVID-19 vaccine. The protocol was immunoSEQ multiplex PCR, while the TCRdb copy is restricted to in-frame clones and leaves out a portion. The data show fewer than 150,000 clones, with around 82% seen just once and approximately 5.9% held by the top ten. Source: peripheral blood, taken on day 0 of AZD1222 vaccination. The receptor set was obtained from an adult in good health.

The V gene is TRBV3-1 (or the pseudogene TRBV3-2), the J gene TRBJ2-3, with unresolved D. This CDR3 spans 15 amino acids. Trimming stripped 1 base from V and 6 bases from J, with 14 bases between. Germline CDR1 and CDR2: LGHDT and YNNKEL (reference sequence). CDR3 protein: CASSQVDRMRDTQYF. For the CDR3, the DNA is TGTGCCAGCAGCCAAGTTGATCGGATGAGGGATACGCAGTATTTT.

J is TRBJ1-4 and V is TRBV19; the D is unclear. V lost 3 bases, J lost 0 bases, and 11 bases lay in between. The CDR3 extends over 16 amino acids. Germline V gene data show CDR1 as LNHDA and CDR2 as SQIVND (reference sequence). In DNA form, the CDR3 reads TGTGCCAGTAGTATGAGGCAGCGAGCAACTAATGAAAAACTGTTTTTT. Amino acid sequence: CASSMRQRATNEKLFF.

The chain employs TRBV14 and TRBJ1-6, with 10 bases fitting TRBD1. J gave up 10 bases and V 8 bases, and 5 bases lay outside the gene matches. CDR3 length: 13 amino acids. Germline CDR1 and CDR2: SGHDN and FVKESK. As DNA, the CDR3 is TGTGCCAGCGGGGACAGGGGAGGCTCACCCCTCCACTTT. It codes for CASGDRGGSPLHF.

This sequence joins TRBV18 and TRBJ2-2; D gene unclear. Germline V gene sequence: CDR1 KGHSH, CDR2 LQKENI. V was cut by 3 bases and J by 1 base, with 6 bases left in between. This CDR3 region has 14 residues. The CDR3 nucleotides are TGTGCCAGCTCACCGGGTGAGAACACCGGGGAGCTGTTTTTT. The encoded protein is CASSPGENTGELFF.

The CDR3 here is CASSTQQGAPGNTIYF. The CDR3 DNA is TGTGCCAGCAGCACCCAACAGGGGGCGCCTGGAAACACCATATATTTT. This chain uses TRBV7-9 with TRBJ1-3, with 9 nucleotides matching TRBD1. The trim removed 5 bases at V and 2 bases at J, leaving 7 bases unmatched. Germline CDR1 reads SEHNR; CDR2 reads FQNEAQ (reference sequence). This CDR3 is built from 16 residues.

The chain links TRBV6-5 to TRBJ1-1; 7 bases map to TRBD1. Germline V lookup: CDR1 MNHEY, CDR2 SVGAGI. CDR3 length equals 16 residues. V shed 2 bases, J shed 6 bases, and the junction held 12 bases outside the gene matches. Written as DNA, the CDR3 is TGTGCCAGCAGTTACGGGAATAAGGGACAGCCGTCTGAAGCTTTCTTT. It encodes CASSYGNKGQPSEAFF.

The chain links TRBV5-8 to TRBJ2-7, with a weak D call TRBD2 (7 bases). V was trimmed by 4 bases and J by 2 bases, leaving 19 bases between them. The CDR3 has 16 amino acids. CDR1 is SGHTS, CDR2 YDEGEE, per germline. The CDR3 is CASSVEGGRITYEQYF. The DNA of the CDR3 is TGTGCCAGCAGCGTGGAGGGGGGGCGGATTACCTACGAGCAGTACTTC. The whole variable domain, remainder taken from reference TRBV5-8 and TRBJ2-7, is EAGVTQSPTHLIKTRGQQATLRCSPISGHTSVYWYQQALGLGLQFLLWYDEGEERNRGNFPPRFSGRQFPNYSSELNVNALELEDSALYLCASSVEGGRITYEQYFGPGTRLTVT.

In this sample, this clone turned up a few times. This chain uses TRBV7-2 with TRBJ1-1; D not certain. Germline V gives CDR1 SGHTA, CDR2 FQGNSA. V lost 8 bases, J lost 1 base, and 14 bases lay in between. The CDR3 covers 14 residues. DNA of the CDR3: TGTGCCAGCTCCCCCCGGCCTGGGAACACTGAAGCTTTCTTT. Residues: CASSPRPGNTEAFF.

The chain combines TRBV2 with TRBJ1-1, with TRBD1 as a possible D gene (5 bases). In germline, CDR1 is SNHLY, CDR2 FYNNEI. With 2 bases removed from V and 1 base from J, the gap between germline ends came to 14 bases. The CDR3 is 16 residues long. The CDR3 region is CASSERQQAGNTEAFF. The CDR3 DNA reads TGTGCCAGCAGTGAAAGACAGCAAGCTGGGAACACTGAAGCTTTCTTT.

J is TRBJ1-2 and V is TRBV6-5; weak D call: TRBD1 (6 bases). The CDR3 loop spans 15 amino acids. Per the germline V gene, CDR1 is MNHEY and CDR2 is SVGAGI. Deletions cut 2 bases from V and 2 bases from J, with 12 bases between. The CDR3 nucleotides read TGTGCCAGCAGTTACACCGGGACACAGAACTATGGCTACACCTTC. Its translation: CASSYTGTQNYGYTF.

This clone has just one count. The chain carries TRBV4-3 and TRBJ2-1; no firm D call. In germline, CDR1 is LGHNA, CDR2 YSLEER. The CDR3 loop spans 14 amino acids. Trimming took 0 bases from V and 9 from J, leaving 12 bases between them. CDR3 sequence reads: CASSQDQADGEQFF. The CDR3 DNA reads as TGCGCCAGCAGCCAAGACCAGGCGGATGGTGAGCAGTTCTTC.

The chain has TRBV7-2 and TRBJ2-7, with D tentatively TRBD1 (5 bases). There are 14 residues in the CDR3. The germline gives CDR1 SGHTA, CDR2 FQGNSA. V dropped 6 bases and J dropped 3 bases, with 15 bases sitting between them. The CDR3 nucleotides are TGTGCCAGCAGGCTTCGGGCAGGGCACTACGAGCAGTACTTC. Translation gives CASRLRAGHYEQYF.

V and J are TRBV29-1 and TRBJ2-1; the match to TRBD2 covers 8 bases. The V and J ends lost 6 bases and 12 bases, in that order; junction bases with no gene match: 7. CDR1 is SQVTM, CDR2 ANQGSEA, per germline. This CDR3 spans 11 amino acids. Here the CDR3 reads CSVGGVEGQFF. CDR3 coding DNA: TGCAGCGTCGGGGGGGTTGAAGGGCAGTTCTTC.

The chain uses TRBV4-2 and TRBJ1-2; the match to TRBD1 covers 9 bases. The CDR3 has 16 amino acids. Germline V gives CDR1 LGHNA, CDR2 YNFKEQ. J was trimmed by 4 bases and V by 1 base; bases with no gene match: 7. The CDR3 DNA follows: TGTGCCAGCAGCCAAGTCGAAACAGGGGGCAGCTATGGCTACACCTTC. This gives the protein CASSQVETGGSYGYTF.

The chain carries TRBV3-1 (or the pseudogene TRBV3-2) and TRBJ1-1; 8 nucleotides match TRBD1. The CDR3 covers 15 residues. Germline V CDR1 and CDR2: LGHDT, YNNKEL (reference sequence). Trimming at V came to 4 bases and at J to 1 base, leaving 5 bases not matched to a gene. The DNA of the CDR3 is TGTGCCAGCAGCCCACGGACAGGGCCGAACACTGAAGCTTTCTTT. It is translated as CASSPRTGPNTEAFF.

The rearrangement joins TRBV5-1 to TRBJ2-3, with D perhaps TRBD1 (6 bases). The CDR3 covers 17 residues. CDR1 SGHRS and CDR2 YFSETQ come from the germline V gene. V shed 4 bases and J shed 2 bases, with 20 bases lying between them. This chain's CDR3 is CASSPFPGVPDTDTQYF. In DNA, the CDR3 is TGCGCCAGCAGCCCTTTTCCAGGGGTTCCTGACACAGATACGCAGTATTTT.

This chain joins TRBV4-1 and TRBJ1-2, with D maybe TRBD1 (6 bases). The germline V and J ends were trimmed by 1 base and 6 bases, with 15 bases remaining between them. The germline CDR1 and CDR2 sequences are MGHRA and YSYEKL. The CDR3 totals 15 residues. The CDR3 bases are TGCGCCAGCAGCCAAGCCCTAACAGGGTTCGATGGCTACACCTTC. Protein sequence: CASSQALTGFDGYTF.

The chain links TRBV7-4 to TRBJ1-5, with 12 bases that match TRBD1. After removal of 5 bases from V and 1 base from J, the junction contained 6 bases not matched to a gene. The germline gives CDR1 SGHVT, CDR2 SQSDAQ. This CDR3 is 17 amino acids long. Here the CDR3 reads CASSRGQGAESNQPQHF. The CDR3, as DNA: TGTGCCAGCAGCCGGGGACAGGGGGCGGAAAGCAATCAGCCCCAGCATTTT.

For the CDR3, the DNA is TGTGCCAGCAGTTCCCTGTATGGCTACACCTTC. Its protein is CASSSLYGYTF. This chain joins TRBV28 and TRBJ1-2; D ambiguous. With 4 bases removed from V and 5 bases from J, the gap between germline ends came to 5 bases. CDR1 and CDR2 from the germline V gene are MDHEN and SYDVKM. The CDR3 totals 11 residues.

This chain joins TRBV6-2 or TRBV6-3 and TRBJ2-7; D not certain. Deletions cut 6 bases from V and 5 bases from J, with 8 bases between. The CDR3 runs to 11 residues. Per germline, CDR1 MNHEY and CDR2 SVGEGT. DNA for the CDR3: TGTGCCAGCAGCGCCCACCACGAGCAGTACTTC. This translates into CASSAHHEQYF.